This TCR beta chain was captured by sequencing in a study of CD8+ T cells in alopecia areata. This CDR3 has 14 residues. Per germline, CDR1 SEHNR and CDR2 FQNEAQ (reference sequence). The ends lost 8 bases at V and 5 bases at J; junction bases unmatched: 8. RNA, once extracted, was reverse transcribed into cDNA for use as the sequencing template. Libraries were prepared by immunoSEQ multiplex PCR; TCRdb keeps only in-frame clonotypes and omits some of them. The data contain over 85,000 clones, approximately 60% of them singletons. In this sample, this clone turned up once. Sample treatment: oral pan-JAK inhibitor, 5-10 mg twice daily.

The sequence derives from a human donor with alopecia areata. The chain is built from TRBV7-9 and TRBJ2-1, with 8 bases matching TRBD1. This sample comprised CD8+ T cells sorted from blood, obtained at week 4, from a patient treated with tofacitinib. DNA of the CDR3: TGTGCCAGCTCCTCTCGGACAGGGCACAATGAGCAGTTCTTC. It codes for CASSSRTGHNEQFF.